This T cell receptor (beta chain) was retrieved from a study of blood T cell repertoires in COVID-19. The overall study: The United States, Italy and Spain supplied acute and convalescent COVID-19 samples.

Germline assignment: CDR1 MNHEY and CDR2 SVGAGI. CDR3 length equals 14 residues. V lost 7 bases to trimming and J lost 7 bases, with 19 bases between them. In the original workflow: Amplification from reference gene primers served as the basis for estimated nucleated cell counts. This table comes from immunoSEQ multiplex PCR, and its TCRdb copy is limited to in-frame clones, with some not included. The D gene and trimming were derived from the DNA, and the V and J assignments and clone size from that table. The sample consists of about 360,000 clones, less than 90% of them appearing once. Enrollment of patients from Seattle took place during active infection, with longitudinal follow-up. The sample holds one count of this clone.

The sequence was obtained from a woman aged 55 to 70 with COVID-19, enrolled during active disease. The chain uses TRBV6-5 and TRBJ1-2, with D possibly matching TRBD1 (6 bases). Input material: peripheral blood. The CDR3 DNA sequence: TGTGCCAGCAAGGCGGGGAGGGAAGGGGGTGGCTACACCTTC. It translates to CASKAGREGGGYTF.